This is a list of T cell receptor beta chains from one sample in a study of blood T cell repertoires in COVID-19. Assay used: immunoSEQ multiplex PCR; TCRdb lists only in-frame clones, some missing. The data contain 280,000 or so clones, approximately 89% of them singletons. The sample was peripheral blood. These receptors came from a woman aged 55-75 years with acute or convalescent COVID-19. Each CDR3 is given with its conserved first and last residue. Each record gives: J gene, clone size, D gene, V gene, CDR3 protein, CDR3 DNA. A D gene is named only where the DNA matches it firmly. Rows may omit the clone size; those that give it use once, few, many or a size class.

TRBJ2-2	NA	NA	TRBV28	CASATGAGELFF	TGTGCCAGCGCTACGGGGGCCGGGGAGCTGTTTTTT
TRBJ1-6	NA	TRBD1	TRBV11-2	CASSPDRGRVSPLHF	TGTGCCAGCAGCCCAGACAGGGGGCGCGTTTCACCCCTCCACTTT
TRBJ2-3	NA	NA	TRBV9	CASSYFSTDTQYF	TGTGCCAGCAGTTACTTCAGCACAGATACGCAGTATTTT
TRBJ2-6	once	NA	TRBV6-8	CASSESRDEGSGANVLTF	TGTGCCAGCAGTGAGTCGCGGGACGAGGGCTCTGGGGCCAACGTCCTGACTTTC
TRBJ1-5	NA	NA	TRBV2	CASSSDRRGNQPQHF	TGTGCCAGCAGTTCGGACAGACGTGGCAATCAGCCCCAGCATTTT
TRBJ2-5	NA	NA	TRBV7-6	CASSSMTSRETQYF	TGTGCCAGCAGCTCTATGACTAGTCGAGAGACCCAGTACTTC
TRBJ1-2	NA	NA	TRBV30	CAWSPQGVVGYTF	TGTGCCTGGAGTCCGCAGGGCGTGGTCGGCTACACCTTC
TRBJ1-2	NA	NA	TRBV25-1	CASSQGTRSHGYTF	TGTGCCAGCAGTCAAGGCACTAGGTCCCATGGCTACACCTTC
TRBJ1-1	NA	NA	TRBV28	CASSFRPGTEAFF	TGTGCCAGCAGTTTCCGTCCCGGCACTGAAGCTTTCTTT
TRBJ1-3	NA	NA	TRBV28	CASSPMGLGGNTIYF	TGTGCCAGCAGTCCCATGGGGCTGGGGGGAAACACCATATATTTT
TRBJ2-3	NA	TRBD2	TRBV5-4	CASSSAGATTSTDTQYF	TGTGCCAGCAGCTCGGCGGGAGCCACAACTAGCACAGATACGCAGTATTTT
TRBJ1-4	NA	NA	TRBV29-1	CSVVTTNEKLFF	TGCAGCGTTGTCACAACTAATGAAAAACTGTTTTTT
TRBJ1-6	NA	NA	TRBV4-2	CASSQDISSPLHF	TGTGCCAGCAGCCAAGATATCAGTTCACCCCTCCACTTT
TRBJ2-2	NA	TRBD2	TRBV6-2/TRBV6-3	CASSTLYGLATGELFF	TGTGCCAGCAGTACCTTATATGGACTAGCCACCGGGGAGCTGTTTTTT
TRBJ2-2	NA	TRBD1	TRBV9	CASSPGTVNTGELFF	TGTGCCAGCAGCCCCGGGACAGTGAACACCGGGGAGCTGTTTTTT
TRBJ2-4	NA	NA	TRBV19	CASSIEGSGVLAKNIQYF	TGTGCCAGTAGTATAGAAGGATCGGGAGTACTAGCCAAAAACATTCAGTACTTC
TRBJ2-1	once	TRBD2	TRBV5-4	CASSLKGPGGEQFF	TGTGCCAGCAGCTTGAAGGGGCCCGGGGGGGAGCAGTTCTTC
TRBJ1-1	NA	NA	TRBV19	CASSIVVGANTEAFF	TGTGCCAGTAGTATAGTTGTAGGGGCAAACACTGAAGCTTTCTTT
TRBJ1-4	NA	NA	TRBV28	CASRERGVGYEKLFF	TGTGCCAGCAGGGAGCGCGGGGTGGGGTATGAAAAACTGTTTTTT
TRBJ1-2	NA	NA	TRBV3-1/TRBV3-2	CASSRWGQADGYGYTF	TGTGCCAGCAGCCGATGGGGGCAGGCCGATGGGTATGGCTACACCTTC
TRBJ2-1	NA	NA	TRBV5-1	CASTVSGSYNEQFF	TGCGCCAGCACCGTTAGCGGCTCCTACAATGAGCAGTTCTTC
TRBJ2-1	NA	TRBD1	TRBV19	CASSNQGVLHNEQFF	TGTGCCAGTAGTAATCAGGGGGTGTTACACAATGAGCAGTTCTTC
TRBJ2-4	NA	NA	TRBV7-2	CASSLGVQAGVINIQYF	TGTGCCAGCAGCTTAGGGGTTCAGGCAGGGGTAATCAACATTCAGTACTTC
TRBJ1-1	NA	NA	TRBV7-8	CASSERGNTEAFF	TGTGCCAGCAGTGAAAGAGGAAACACTGAAGCTTTCTTT
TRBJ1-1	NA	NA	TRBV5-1	CASSLVGRAITEAFF	TGCGCCAGCAGCTTGGTTGGCAGGGCTATAACTGAAGCTTTCTTT
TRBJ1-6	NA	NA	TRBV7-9	CASSLGGGSPLHF	TGTGCCAGCAGCCTGGGGGGGGGTTCACCCCTCCACTTT
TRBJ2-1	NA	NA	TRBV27	CASSLWQEAYEQFF	TGTGCCAGCAGTTTGTGGCAGGAAGCCTATGAGCAGTTCTTC
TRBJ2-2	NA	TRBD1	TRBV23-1	CASGVGTVGAGELFF	TGCGCCAGCGGGGTGGGGACAGTTGGAGCCGGGGAGCTGTTTTTT
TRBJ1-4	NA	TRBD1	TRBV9	CASSAGQTGGREKLFF	TGTGCCAGCAGCGCGGGACAGACAGGGGGGAGAGAAAAACTGTTTTTT
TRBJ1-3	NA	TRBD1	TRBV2	CATDRAGGNTIYF	TGTGCCACCGACAGGGCCGGTGGAAACACCATATATTTT
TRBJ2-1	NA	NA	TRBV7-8	CASSLFQVGGEQFF	TGTGCCAGCAGCTTATTCCAGGTCGGGGGTGAGCAGTTCTTC
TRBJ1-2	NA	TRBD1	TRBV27	CASTGQGGYGYTF	TGTGCCAGCACGGGACAGGGAGGCTATGGCTACACCTTC
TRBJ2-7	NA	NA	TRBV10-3	CAISVGGGTYEQYF	TGTGCCATCAGCGTGGGGGGAGGAACCTACGAGCAGTACTTC
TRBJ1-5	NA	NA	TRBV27	CASRGHSNQPQHF	TGTGCCAGCAGAGGACATAGCAATCAGCCCCAGCATTTT
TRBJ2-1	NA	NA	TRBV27	CASSLTDDSYNEQFF	TGTGCCAGCAGTTTGACTGATGACTCCTACAATGAGCAGTTCTTC
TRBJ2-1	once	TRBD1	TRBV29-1	CSVGGTGIGSTYNEQFF	TGCAGCGTTGGAGGGACAGGGATCGGCTCAACCTACAATGAGCAGTTCTTC